This T cell receptor beta chain was recovered during a study of cytomegalovirus exposure and HLA in healthy donors. Study findings and constraints: With DRB1 most and HLA-C fewest, TCR association rates differed between HLA loci in a later analysis.

As to this clone: What it binds is unknown.

The PCR had 60 Vbeta and 13 Jbeta primers. The protocol was immunoSEQ multiplex PCR, while the TCRdb copy is restricted to in-frame clones and leaves out a portion. This sample yields under 200,000 clones, of which 77% are seen a single time; approximately 7% belongs to the top ten. Germline CDR1 is PRHDT and CDR2 is FYEKMQ (reference sequence). The V gene end was trimmed by 3 bases and the J gene end by 0 bases; junction bases not matched to a gene: 4. The length of the CDR3 is 17 residues. V is TRBV13 and J is TRBJ2-3; 12 bases line up with TRBD2. Source material: PBMCs. The sequence derives from a male donor in good health and CMV-seropositive. The DNA of the CDR3 is TGTGCCAGCAGCTTGACTAGCGGGGGAGCTAGCACAGATACGCAGTATTTT. Protein: CASSLTSGGASTDTQYF.